The 15 T cell receptor beta chains presented below share a single source sample, sequenced in a study of beta chain features in type 1 diabetes. Study-wide results and caveats: A moderate, significant TCRB CDR3 shortening appeared in type 1 diabetes across four CD4+ subsets.

Expressed TCRB transcripts were sequenced after all isolated RNA was converted to cDNA. Repertoires were generated with immunoSEQ multiplex PCR, while TCRdb's copy carries only in-frame clones and drops some. This sample has hundreds of thousands of clones, with over 12% found just once. Their antigen targets remain unknown. Sequencing was done on a sample of naive CD4+ T cells from blood. These receptors came from a young man with type 1 diabetes.

The rearrangement links TRBV7-3 to TRBJ2-1, with D unresolved. Trimming took 4 bases from V and 7 from J, leaving 11 bases between them. Germline V CDR1 and CDR2: SGHTA, FQGTGA. The CDR3 contains 13 residues. The CDR3 bases are TGTGCCAGCAGCTCCCGGGCCCAAAATGAGCAGTTCTTC. It is translated as CASSSRAQNEQFF.

The CDR3 spells CASSLAASGPSYNEQFF. As DNA, the CDR3 is TGTGCCAGCAGTCTCGCGGCTAGCGGGCCCTCCTACAATGAGCAGTTCTTC. The chain is built from TRBV28 and TRBJ2-1; TRBD2 matches 8 bases. Unmatched junction bases numbered 9, after V lost 5 bases and J lost 0 bases. Germline loops: CDR1 MDHEN, CDR2 SYDVKM. This CDR3 spans 17 amino acids.

This clone was counted only a few times. The V gene is TRBV14, the J gene TRBJ2-4, with unresolved D. The CDR3 has 14 amino acids. Germline V CDR1 and CDR2: SGHDN, FVKESK. The ends were cut back, 0 bases at V and 3 bases at J, with 6 bases in the middle. DNA for the CDR3: TGTGCCAGCAGCCAAGACAGCTACAAAAACATTCAGTACTTC. Its translation is CASSQDSYKNIQYF.

This clone has only a few counts. The chain recombines TRBV27 with TRBJ2-1; D tentatively fits TRBD1 or TRBD2 (5 bases each). Germline values: CDR1 MNHEY, CDR2 SMNVEV (reference sequence). Deletions cut 3 bases from V and 4 bases from J, with 10 bases between. CDR3 length: 14 residues. The CDR3 reads CASSFSGAYNEQFF. CDR3 in DNA: TGTGCCAGCAGTTTTTCCGGGGCTTACAATGAGCAGTTCTTC.

This clone was observed a few times. This chain connects TRBV7-9 to TRBJ2-1; D remains unclear. This CDR3 has 16 amino acids. Trimming cost V 1 base and J 0 bases, with 10 bases left between them. CDR1 is SEHNR, CDR2 FQNEAQ, per germline (reference sequence). CDR3 residues: CASSLGMGSSYNEQFF. CDR3 DNA: TGTGCCAGCAGCTTAGGAATGGGCAGCTCCTACAATGAGCAGTTCTTC.

V gene TRBV5-1 combines with J gene TRBJ1-1, with D uncertain. The V end lost 2 bases, the J end lost 1 base, and 9 bases lay between the germline ends. The length of the CDR3 is 14 residues. The germline CDR1 and CDR2 sequences are SGHRS and YFSETQ. CDR3 region: CASSFSVQNTEAFF. The CDR3 region has the DNA TGCGCCAGCAGCTTTTCGGTTCAGAACACTGAAGCTTTCTTT.

This clone has a handful of counts. V usage is TRBV5-1 and J usage is TRBJ2-6; 8 bases are shared with TRBD1. Germline V lookup: CDR1 SGHRS, CDR2 YFSETQ. Trimming removed 0 bases from V and 4 bases from J; junction bases left unmatched: 3. The CDR3 consists of 16 residues. The CDR3: CASSLAGGDGANVLTF. The CDR3, as DNA: TGCGCCAGCAGCTTGGCAGGGGGCGACGGGGCCAACGTCCTGACTTTC.

This clone has just a few counts. The genes are TRBV29-1 and TRBJ1-2; D uncertain. Germline V lookup: CDR1 SQVTM, CDR2 ANQGSEA. Trimming removed 1 base at V and 7 bases at J, with 19 bases between. The CDR3 is 15 residues long. As DNA, the CDR3 is TGCAGCGTTGAAGCAGGACTGGGCGACGAGTCTGGCTACACCTTC. Residues: CSVEAGLGDESGYTF.

This chain links TRBV7-2 with TRBJ2-5; D possibly uses TRBD1 or TRBD2 (6 bases each). This CDR3 contains 13 residues. With 10 bases removed from V and 4 bases from J, the gap between germline ends came to 16 bases. From germline, CDR1 is SGHTA and CDR2 FQGNSA. The CDR3 DNA reads TGTGCCATGGGGGGCGCGGGCCCAGAGACCCAGTACTTC. Protein product: CAMGGAGPETQYF.

This clone occurred a few times. This chain connects TRBV5-4 to TRBJ2-5; D remains ambiguous. V was trimmed by 4 bases and J by 1 base, leaving 14 bases between them. The CDR3 contains 15 residues. Germline V gives CDR1 SGHNT, CDR2 YYREEE (reference sequence). CDR3 loop: CASSPSGVSQETQYF. CDR3 in DNA: TGTGCCAGCAGCCCGAGTGGGGTTTCCCAAGAGACCCAGTACTTC.

This clone was counted only a few times. The CDR3 nucleotides are TGTGCCTGGAGTTCCCCACAGGACTCTGGAAACACCATATATTTT. Residues: CAWSSPQDSGNTIYF. V gene TRBV30 combines with J gene TRBJ1-3, with D maybe TRBD1 (5 bases). Germline CDR1 and CDR2: GTSNPN and SVGIG (reference sequence). V dropped 2 bases and J dropped 0 bases, with 11 bases sitting between them. This CDR3 spans 15 amino acids.

This clone appeared a single time. The gene calls are TRBV7-2 and TRBJ1-1; no firm D call. V lost 1 base to trimming and J lost 9 bases, with 12 bases between them. The germline V gene encodes CDR1 SGHTA and CDR2 FQGNSA. CDR3 length: 13 amino acids. The CDR3 region has the DNA TGTGCCAGCAGCTTAGAACGGGAGGGTAAAGCTTTCTTT. Protein product: CASSLEREGKAFF.

This chain links TRBV4-2 with TRBJ2-5; D possibly corresponds to TRBD2 (5 bases). CDR1 and CDR2 (germline): LGHNA, YNFKEQ. Trimming left V 0 bases short and J 4 bases short, with 15 bases between. CDR3 size: 16 residues. The CDR3 region has the DNA TGTGCCAGCAGCCAAGATCGACGCGGCGCGGGAGAGACCCAGTACTTC. Translated, it gives CASSQDRRGAGETQYF.

The CDR3 sequence: CASSVELADYNEQFF. DNA of the CDR3: TGTGCCAGCAGTGTGGAACTAGCGGATTACAATGAGCAGTTCTTC. The chain carries TRBV6-4 and TRBJ2-1; TRBD2 matches at 8 bases. Germline values: CDR1 MRHNA, CDR2 SNTAGT. The CDR3 is 15 amino acids. Trimming cost V 4 bases and J 4 bases; bases outside gene matches: 6.

This chain links TRBV10-3 with TRBJ2-7; unclear D gene. Germline V lookup: CDR1 ENHRY, CDR2 SYGVKD. CDR3 length equals 13 residues. V dropped 8 bases and J dropped 2 bases, with 13 bases sitting between them. The CDR3 here is CAISTTGTYEQYF. DNA of the CDR3: TGTGCCATCTCTACGACGGGCACCTACGAGCAGTACTTC.